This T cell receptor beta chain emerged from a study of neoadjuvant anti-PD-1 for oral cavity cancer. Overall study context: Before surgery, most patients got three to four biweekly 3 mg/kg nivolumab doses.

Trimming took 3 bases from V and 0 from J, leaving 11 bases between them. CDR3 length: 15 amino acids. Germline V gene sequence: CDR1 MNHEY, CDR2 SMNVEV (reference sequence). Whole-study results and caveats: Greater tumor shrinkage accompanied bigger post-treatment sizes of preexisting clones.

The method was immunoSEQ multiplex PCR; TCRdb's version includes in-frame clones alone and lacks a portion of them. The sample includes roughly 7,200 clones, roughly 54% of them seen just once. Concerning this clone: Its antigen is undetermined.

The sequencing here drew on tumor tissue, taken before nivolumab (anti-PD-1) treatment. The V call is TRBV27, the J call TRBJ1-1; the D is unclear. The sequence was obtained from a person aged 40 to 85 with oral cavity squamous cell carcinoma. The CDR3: CASSFNIKMNTEAFF. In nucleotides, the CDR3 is TGTGCCAGCAGTTTCAACATAAAGATGAACACTGAAGCTTTCTTT.